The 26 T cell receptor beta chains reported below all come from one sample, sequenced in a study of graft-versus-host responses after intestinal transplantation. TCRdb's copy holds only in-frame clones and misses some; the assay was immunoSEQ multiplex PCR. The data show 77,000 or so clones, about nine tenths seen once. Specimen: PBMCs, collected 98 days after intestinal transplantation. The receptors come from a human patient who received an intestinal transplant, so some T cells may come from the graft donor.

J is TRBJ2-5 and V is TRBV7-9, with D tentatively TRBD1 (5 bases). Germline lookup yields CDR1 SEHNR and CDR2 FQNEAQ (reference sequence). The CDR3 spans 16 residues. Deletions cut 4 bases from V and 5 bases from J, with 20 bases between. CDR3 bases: TGTGCCAGCAGCTCTTCCTGGGGCCCACGCCGGGAGACCCAGTACTTC. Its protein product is CASSSSWGPRRETQYF.

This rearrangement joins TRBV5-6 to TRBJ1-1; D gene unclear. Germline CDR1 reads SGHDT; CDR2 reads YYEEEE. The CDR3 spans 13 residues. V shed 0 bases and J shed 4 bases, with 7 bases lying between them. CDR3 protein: CASSLAPTTEAFF. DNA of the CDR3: TGTGCCAGCAGCTTGGCCCCCACCACTGAAGCTTTCTTT.

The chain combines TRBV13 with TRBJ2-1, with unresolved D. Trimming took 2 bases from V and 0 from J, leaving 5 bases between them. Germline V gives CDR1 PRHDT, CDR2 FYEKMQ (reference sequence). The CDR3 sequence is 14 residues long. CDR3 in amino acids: CASSLHGSYNEQFF. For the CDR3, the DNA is TGTGCCAGCAGCTTACACGGCTCCTACAATGAGCAGTTCTTC.

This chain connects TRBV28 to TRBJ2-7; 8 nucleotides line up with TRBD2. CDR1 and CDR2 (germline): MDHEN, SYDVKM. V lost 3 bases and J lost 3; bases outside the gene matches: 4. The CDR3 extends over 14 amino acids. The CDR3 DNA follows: TGTGCCAGCAGTTTGAGCGGGAGTGGCTACGAGCAGTACTTC. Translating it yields CASSLSGSGYEQYF.

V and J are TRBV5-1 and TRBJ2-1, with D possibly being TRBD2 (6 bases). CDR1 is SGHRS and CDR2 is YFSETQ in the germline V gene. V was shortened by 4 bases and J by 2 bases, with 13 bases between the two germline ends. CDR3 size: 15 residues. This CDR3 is CASSPGLPPYNEQFF. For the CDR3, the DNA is TGCGCCAGCAGCCCGGGACTCCCACCCTACAATGAGCAGTTCTTC.

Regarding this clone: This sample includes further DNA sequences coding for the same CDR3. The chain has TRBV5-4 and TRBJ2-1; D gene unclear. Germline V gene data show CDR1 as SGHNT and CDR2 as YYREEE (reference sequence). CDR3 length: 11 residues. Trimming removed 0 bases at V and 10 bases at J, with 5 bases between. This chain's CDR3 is CASSLGREQFF. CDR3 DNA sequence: TGTGCCAGCAGCTTGGGCCGGGAGCAGTTCTTC.

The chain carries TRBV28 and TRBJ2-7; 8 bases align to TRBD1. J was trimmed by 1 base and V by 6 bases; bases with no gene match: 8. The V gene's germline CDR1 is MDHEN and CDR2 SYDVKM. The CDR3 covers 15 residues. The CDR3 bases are TGTGCCAGCAGCTTAGGGCGGGACAGGTCCTACGAGCAGTACTTC. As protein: CASSLGRDRSYEQYF.

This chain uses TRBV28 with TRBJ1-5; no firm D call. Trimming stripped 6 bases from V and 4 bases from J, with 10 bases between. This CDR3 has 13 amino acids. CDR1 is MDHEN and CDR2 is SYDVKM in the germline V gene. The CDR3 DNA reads TGTGCCAGCAGGACATGGAATAATCAGCCCCAGCATTTT. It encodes CASRTWNNQPQHF.

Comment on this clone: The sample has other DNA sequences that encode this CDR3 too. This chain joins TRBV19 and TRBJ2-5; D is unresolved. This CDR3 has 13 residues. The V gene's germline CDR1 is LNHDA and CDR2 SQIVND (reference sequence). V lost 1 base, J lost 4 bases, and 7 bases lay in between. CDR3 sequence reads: CASSIGLGETQYF. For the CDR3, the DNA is TGTGCCAGTAGTATAGGGCTAGGAGAGACCCAGTACTTC.

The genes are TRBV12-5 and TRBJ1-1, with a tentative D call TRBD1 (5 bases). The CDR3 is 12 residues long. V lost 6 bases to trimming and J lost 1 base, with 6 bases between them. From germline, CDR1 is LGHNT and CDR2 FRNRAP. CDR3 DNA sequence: TGTGCTAGTGGCCAGGGGAACACTGAAGCTTTCTTT. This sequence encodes CASGQGNTEAFF.

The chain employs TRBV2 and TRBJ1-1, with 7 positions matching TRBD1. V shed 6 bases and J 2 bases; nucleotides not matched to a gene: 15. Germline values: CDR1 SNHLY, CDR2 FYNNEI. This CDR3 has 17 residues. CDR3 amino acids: CASSLHRDSQLNTEAFF. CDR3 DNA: TGTGCCAGCAGCCTTCACCGGGACAGCCAATTAAACACTGAAGCTTTCTTT.

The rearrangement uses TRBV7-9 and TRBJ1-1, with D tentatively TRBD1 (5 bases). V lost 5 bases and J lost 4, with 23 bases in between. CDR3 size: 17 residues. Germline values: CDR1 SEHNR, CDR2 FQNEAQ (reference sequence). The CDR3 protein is CASSETVYQVQGTEAFF. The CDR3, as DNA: TGTGCCAGCAGCGAGACAGTCTATCAAGTCCAGGGCACTGAAGCTTTCTTT.

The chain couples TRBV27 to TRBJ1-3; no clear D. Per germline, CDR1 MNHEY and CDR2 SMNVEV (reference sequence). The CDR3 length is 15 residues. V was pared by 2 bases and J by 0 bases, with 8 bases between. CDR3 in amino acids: CASSLDGSSGNTIYF. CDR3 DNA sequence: TGTGCCAGCAGTTTAGACGGAAGCTCTGGAAACACCATATATTTT.

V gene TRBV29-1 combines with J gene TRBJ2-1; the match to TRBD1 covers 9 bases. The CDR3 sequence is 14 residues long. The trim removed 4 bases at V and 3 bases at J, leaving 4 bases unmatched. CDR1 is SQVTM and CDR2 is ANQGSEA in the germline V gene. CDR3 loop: CSVVGTGIYNEQFF. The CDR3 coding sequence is TGCAGCGTTGTCGGGACAGGGATCTACAATGAGCAGTTCTTC.

CDR3 nucleotide sequence: TGTGCCAGCAGCCTCCGGACAGAGCAGAACACTGAAGCTTTCTTT. It specifies CASSLRTEQNTEAFF. This chain joins TRBV5-7 and TRBJ1-1; D might be TRBD1 (6 bases). TRBV5-7 is treated as an ORF (open reading frame) with a function not yet certain. Trimming took 4 bases from V and 1 from J, leaving 14 bases between them. The CDR3 totals 15 residues.

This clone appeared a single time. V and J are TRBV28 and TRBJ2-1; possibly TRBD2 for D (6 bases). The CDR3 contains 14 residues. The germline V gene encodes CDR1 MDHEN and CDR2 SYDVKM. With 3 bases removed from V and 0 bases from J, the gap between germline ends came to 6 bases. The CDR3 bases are TGTGCCAGCAGTTTCGGGAGCTCCTACAATGAGCAGTTCTTC. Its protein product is CASSFGSSYNEQFF.

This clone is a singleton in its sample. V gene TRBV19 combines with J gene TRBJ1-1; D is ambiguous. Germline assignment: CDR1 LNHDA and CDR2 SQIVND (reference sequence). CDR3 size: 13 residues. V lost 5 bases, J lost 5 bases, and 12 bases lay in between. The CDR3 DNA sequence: TGTGCCAGTAGTGGACTTGGTGGGACTGAAGCTTTCTTT. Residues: CASSGLGGTEAFF.

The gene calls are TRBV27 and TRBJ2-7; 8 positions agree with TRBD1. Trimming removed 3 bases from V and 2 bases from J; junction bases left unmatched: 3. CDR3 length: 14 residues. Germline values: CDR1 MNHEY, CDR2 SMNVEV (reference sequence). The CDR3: CASSFGTGAYEQYF. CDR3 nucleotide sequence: TGTGCCAGCAGTTTCGGGACAGGCGCCTACGAGCAGTACTTC.

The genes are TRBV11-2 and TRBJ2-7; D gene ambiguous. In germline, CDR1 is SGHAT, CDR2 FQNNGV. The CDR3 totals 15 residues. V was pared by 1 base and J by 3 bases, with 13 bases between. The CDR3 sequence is CASSLGAGWVYEQYF. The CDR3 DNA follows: TGTGCCAGCAGCTTAGGGGCCGGGTGGGTCTACGAGCAGTACTTC.

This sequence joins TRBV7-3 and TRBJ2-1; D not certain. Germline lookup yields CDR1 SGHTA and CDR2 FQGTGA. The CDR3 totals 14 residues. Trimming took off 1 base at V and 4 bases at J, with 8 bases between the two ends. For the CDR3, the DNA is TGTGCCAGCAGCTTAAGCGGACCTTACAATGAGCAGTTCTTC. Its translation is CASSLSGPYNEQFF. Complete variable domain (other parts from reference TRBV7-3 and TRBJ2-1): GAGVSQTPSNKVTEKGKYVELRCDPISGHTALYWYRQSLGQGPEFLIYFQGTGAADDSGLPNDRFFAVRPEGSVSTLKIQRTERGDSAVYLCASSLSGPYNEQFFGPGTRLTVL.

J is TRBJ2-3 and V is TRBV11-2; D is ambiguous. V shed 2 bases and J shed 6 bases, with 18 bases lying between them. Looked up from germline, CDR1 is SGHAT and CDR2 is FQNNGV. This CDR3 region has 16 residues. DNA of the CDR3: TGTGCCAGCAGCTTAAAAATAGTAGGAGAGGAGGATACGCAGTATTTT. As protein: CASSLKIVGEEDTQYF.

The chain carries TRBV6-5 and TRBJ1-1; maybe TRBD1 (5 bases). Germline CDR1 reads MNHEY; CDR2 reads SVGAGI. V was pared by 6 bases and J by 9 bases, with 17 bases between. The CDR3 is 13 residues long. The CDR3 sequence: CASRSGTDSKAFF. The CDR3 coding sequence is TGTGCCAGCAGGTCCGGGACGGATAGCAAAGCTTTCTTT.

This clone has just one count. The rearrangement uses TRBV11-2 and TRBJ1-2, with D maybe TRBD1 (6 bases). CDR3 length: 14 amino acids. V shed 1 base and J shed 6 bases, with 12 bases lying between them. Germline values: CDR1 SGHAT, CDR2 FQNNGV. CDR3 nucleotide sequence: TGTGCCAGCAGCTTAGCGGGGGGCGTGAATGGCTACACCTTC. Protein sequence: CASSLAGGVNGYTF.

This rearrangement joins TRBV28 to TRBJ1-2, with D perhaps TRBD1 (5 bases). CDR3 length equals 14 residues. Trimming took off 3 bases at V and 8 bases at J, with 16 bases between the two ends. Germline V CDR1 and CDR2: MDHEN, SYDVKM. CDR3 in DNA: TGTGCCAGCAGTTTGGTAGGGGCCCTTCTGGGCTACACCTTC. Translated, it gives CASSLVGALLGYTF.

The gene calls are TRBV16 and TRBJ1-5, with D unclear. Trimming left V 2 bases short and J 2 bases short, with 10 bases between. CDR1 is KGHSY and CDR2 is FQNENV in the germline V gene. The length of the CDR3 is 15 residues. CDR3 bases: TGTGCCAGCAGCCAAGGGCAGACCGGCAATCAGCCCCAGCATTTT. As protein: CASSQGQTGNQPQHF.

CDR3 sequence: CASSYSPEGYEQYF. The CDR3 DNA follows: TGTGCCAGCAGTTACTCCCCGGAGGGCTACGAGCAGTACTTC. This chain uses TRBV6-5 with TRBJ2-7; D perhaps matches TRBD2 (6 bases). CDR1 and CDR2 (germline): MNHEY, SVGAGI. This CDR3 has 14 amino acids. The V end lost 0 bases, the J end lost 3 bases, and 9 bases lay between the germline ends.